The rows below give T cell receptor beta chains drawn from one sample of a study of blood T cells in healthy people across ages. One entry per CDR3 protein, called by TCRdb with MiXCR from the 5' RACE reads. This table holds 800,000 or so distinct CDR3 sequences, 25% found once. The same data also contributed to another study, on T cells of mothers and their children.

Sequencing input: blood. These receptors all stem from a boy aged 5-17 years in good health. Each CDR3 is given with its conserved first and last residue. Each record gives: J gene, CDR3 length, D gene, clone size, V gene, CDR3 protein, CDR3 DNA. The D gene is left open where the match is weak. The size field is filled for only some rows; it gives once, few, many or a size class.

TRBJ2-3 | 14 | - | few | TRBV7-2 | CASSRNIVPDTQYF | TGTGCCAGCAGCCGTAACATAGTCCCGGATACGCAGTATTTT
TRBJ2-7 | 13 | - | - | TRBV6-2/TRBV6-3 | CASSDPTSYEQYF | TGTGCCAGCAGTGACCCGACCTCCTACGAGCAGTACTTC
TRBJ2-1 | 12 | - | - | TRBV5-4 | CASSFPIGEQFF | TGTGCCAGCAGCTTCCCGATAGGGGAGCAGTTCTTC
TRBJ1-1 | 13 | - | - | TRBV5-1 | CASSWEGNTEAFF | TGCGCCAGCAGCTGGGAGGGCAACACTGAAGCTTTCTTT
TRBJ2-1 | 15 | - | few | TRBV20-1 | CSARDPARSYNEQFF | TGCAGTGCTAGAGATCCAGCCCGCTCCTACAATGAGCAGTTCTTC
TRBJ2-3 | 13 | - | - | TRBV15 | CATSRPSTHTQYF | TGTGCCACCAGCAGACCTAGCACGCATACGCAGTATTTT
TRBJ2-1 | 11 | - | - | TRBV29-1 | CSVEDLRGQFF | TGCAGCGTTGAAGACCTACGGGGGCAGTTCTTC
TRBJ1-3 | 16 | - | - | TRBV5-4 | CASSLQGRPSGNTIYF | TGTGCCAGCAGCCTTCAGGGGCGTCCTTCTGGAAACACCATATATTTT
TRBJ2-2 | 17 | TRBD1 | once | TRBV7-8 | CASSVGDYRGTTGELFF | TGTGCCAGCAGCGTAGGCGACTACAGGGGCACCACCGGGGAGCTGTTTTTT
TRBJ2-2 | 18 | TRBD1 | - | TRBV19 | CASKSPKRTGGLTGELFF | TGTGCCAGTAAGTCCCCCAAAAGGACAGGGGGCCTCACCGGGGAGCTGTTTTTT
TRBJ1-5 | 15 | - | - | TRBV3-1 | CASSPSLYSNQPQHF | TGTGCCAGCAGCCCCTCCCTATATAGCAATCAGCCCCAGCATTTT
TRBJ1-6 | 14 | - | - | TRBV13 | CASSLAGFATPLHF | TGTGCCAGCAGCTTAGCCGGGTTCGCAACACCCCTCCACTTT
TRBJ2-5 | 15 | - | - | TRBV28 | CAGSLQGIWGETQYF | TGTGCCGGCAGTCTACAGGGTATTTGGGGAGAGACCCAGTACTTC
TRBJ1-2 | 12 | - | - | TRBV29-1 | CSAEEFIYGYTF | TGCAGCGCTGAGGAGTTTATCTATGGCTACACCTTC
TRBJ2-1 | 13 | - | - | TRBV24-1 | CATSGQAYNEQFF | TGTGCCACCAGTGGACAGGCCTACAATGAGCAGTTCTTC
TRBJ1-4 | 14 | - | - | TRBV4-3 | CASSPGAAGEKLFF | TGCGCCAGCAGCCCCGGCGCGGCGGGTGAAAAACTGTTTTTT
TRBJ2-4 | 13 | - | few | TRBV29-1 | CSVVRRDRNIQYF | TGCAGCGTTGTAAGGAGGGATCGGAACATTCAGTACTTC
TRBJ2-1 | 17 | TRBD2 | few | TRBV20-1 | CSARSAGGRFSYNEQFF | TGCAGTGCTAGATCGGCGGGGGGGCGGTTCTCCTACAATGAGCAGTTCTTC
TRBJ2-7 | 13 | - | - | TRBV14 | CASSQGSFYEQYF | TGTGCCAGCAGCCAAGGGTCGTTTTACGAGCAGTACTTC
TRBJ2-7 | 17 | TRBD2 | - | TRBV7-8 | CASSLVSGETFNYEQYF | TGTGCCAGCAGCTTAGTTAGCGGGGAGACTTTCAACTACGAGCAGTACTTC
TRBJ2-3 | 13 | TRBD2 | few | TRBV14 | CASSPAGSDTQYF | TGTGCCAGCAGCCCAGCGGGGTCAGATACGCAGTATTTT
TRBJ2-7 | 13 | - | few | TRBV4-3 | CASSPWTGREQYF | TGCGCCAGCAGCCCCTGGACGGGGCGCGAGCAGTACTTC
TRBJ1-5 | 13 | - | many | TRBV27 | CASSSMWNQPQHF | TGTGCCAGCAGTTCCATGTGGAATCAGCCCCAGCATTTT
TRBJ1-5 | 16 | - | - | TRBV2 | CASSEGRRLSNQPQHF | TGTGCCAGCAGTGAAGGGCGTCGGCTTAGCAATCAGCCCCAGCATTTT
TRBJ2-1 | 13 | - | few | TRBV4-2 | CASSQDSSNEQFF | TGTGCCAGCAGCCAAGATAGTTCGAATGAGCAGTTCTTC
TRBJ2-7 | 14 | TRBD2 | - | TRBV20-1 | CSALPRTSGSEQYF | TGCAGTGCTCTCCCACGGACTAGCGGGAGCGAGCAGTACTTC
TRBJ2-7 | 15 | - | - | TRBV20-1 | CSASQLRDFSYEQYF | TGCAGTGCTAGCCAGCTCCGGGACTTCTCCTACGAGCAGTACTTC
TRBJ1-6 | 14 | TRBD1 | - | TRBV6-2/TRBV6-3 | CASRPGTDNSPLHF | TGTGCCAGCAGGCCTGGGACAGATAATTCACCCCTCCACTTT
TRBJ2-5 | 16 | TRBD1 | - | TRBV7-7 | CASSPGTGTTQETQYF | TGTGCTAGCAGCCCCGGGACAGGGACAACCCAAGAGACCCAGTACTTC
TRBJ2-1 | 16 | TRBD1 | - | TRBV29-1 | CSVEGDRGSIYNEQFF | TGCAGCGTTGAGGGGGACAGGGGAAGCATCTACAATGAGCAGTTCTTC
TRBJ1-4 | 16 | - | - | TRBV15 | CATSRVLTATNEKLFF | TGTGCCACCAGCAGGGTCTTAACTGCAACTAATGAAAAACTGTTTTTT
TRBJ1-6 | 16 | TRBD1 | - | TRBV4-2 | CASSQDPGTGGSPLHF | TGTGCCAGCAGCCAAGATCCCGGGACAGGGGGCTCACCCCTCCACTTT
TRBJ2-1 | 17 | TRBD2 | - | TRBV12-3/TRBV12-4 | CASSFSSGGHFYNEQFF | TGTGCCAGCAGTTTCTCTAGCGGGGGCCATTTTTACAATGAGCAGTTCTTC
TRBJ2-5 | 15 | TRBD2 | few | TRBV5-1 | CASSPKSSGKETQYF | TGCGCCAGCAGCCCCAAATCTAGCGGGAAAGAGACCCAGTACTTC
TRBJ2-5 | 15 | TRBD2 | few | TRBV25-1 | CASSASGRSSETQYF | TGTGCCAGCAGCGCTAGCGGGAGATCGTCGGAGACCCAGTACTTC
TRBJ2-5 | 15 | - | - | TRBV7-2 | CASSLEGGVMETQYF | TGTGCCAGCAGCTTAGAAGGTGGGGTGATGGAGACCCAGTACTTC
TRBJ2-5 | 14 | - | - | TRBV14 | CASSQERNGETQYF | TGTGCCAGCAGCCAAGAACGAAATGGGGAGACCCAGTACTTC
TRBJ2-7 | 16 | TRBD2 | - | TRBV3-1 | CASSQKISGSPYEQYF | TGTGCCAGCAGCCAGAAGATTAGCGGGAGTCCCTACGAGCAGTACTTC
TRBJ2-7 | 11 | - | - | TRBV29-1 | CSVKQGYEQYF | TGCAGCGTTAAACAGGGTTACGAGCAGTACTTC
TRBJ2-1 | 20 | TRBD2 | few | TRBV4-3 | CASSQDLLSGVGVGYNERFF | TGCGCCAGCAGCCAAGATCTTCTTAGCGGGGTAGGAGTGGGCTACAATGAGCGGTTCTTC
TRBJ2-5 | 14 | - | - | TRBV28 | CASRVNRAAETQYF | TGTGCCAGCAGAGTGAACAGGGCGGCGGAGACCCAGTACTTC
TRBJ2-7 | 15 | - | - | TRBV5-1 | CASSPDLRPPDEQYF | TGCGCCAGCAGCCCTGACTTGAGGCCCCCGGACGAGCAGTACTTC
TRBJ2-5 | 15 | TRBD2 | few | TRBV7-7 | CASSRTSGGVETQYF | TGTGCTAGCAGCCGGACTAGCGGAGGGGTGGAGACCCAGTACTTC
TRBJ1-1 | 11 | TRBD1 | - | TRBV20-1 | CSAFWGQEAFF | TGCAGTGCCTTCTGGGGACAGGAAGCTTTCTTT
TRBJ2-4 | 12 | TRBD1 | - | TRBV28 | CASSTTGTGGFF | TGTGCCAGCAGTACAACCGGGACAGGGGGGTTCTTC
TRBJ2-3 | 17 | - | once | TRBV20-1 | CSAITPWGVLTTDTQYF | TGCAGTGCTATCACCCCCTGGGGGGTCTTGACCACAGATACGCAGTATTTT
TRBJ2-7 | 15 | TRBD1 | many | TRBV29-1 | CSVEDLLAGGYEQYF | TGCAGCGTTGAAGATCTTCTCGCAGGGGGATACGAGCAGTACTTC
TRBJ2-7 | 16 | TRBD2 | few | TRBV4-2 | CASSRVTGEGSYEQYF | TGTGCCAGCAGCCGAGTTACGGGGGAGGGCTCCTACGAGCAGTACTTC
TRBJ1-1 | 16 | - | - | TRBV9 | CASSVVPKGENTEAFF | TGTGCCAGCAGCGTAGTTCCTAAGGGGGAGAACACTGAAGCTTTCTTT
TRBJ2-7 | 15 | TRBD1 | few | TRBV12-3/TRBV12-4 | CASRGTGGRLYEQYF | TGTGCCAGCAGGGGGACAGGGGGCCGTCTGTACGAGCAGTACTTC
TRBJ2-1 | 17 | - | - | TRBV4-3 | CASSQDGGNGLANEQFF | TGCGCCAGCAGCCAAGATGGAGGGAACGGGCTAGCCAATGAGCAGTTCTTC
TRBJ2-5 | 18 | TRBD2 | few | TRBV7-2 | CASSLEAGLAGAGETQYF | TGTGCCAGCAGCTTAGAAGCTGGTCTAGCGGGGGCGGGGGAGACCCAGTACTTC
TRBJ1-6 | 16 | - | few | TRBV20-1 | CSARPTGIAINSPLHF | TGCAGTGCTAGACCTACAGGGATCGCGATAAATTCACCCCTCCACTTT
TRBJ2-1 | 19 | - | - | TRBV27 | CAGSLFGHPVETPVNEQFF | TGTGCCGGCAGTTTATTCGGGCACCCGGTTGAGACCCCCGTCAATGAGCAGTTCTTC